This TCR beta chain originates from a study of human T cells and chemical hapten exposure. Study details: Small pooled library volume differences chiefly drove per-sample TCR yield variation. Broader study findings: Donor immune responses may differ from healthy people's, since all donors had alopecia. Controls had significantly fewer large CDR3 similarity clusters than were formed by expanded TCRs.

MiXCR was run by TCRdb on the RACE reads, yielding one entry per CDR3 protein. In the table there are 90,000 to 120,000 distinct CDR3 sequences, about 10% of which are singletons. This clonotype has ten or more counts. The antigen is undetermined. Between the trimmed V and J ends, which lost 6 bases and 7 bases, there was a span of 9 bases. This CDR3 region has 11 residues. Germline V lookup: CDR1 LGHNA, CDR2 YSLEER. The sample's time point: patch test 1, 2 weeks after DPC sensitization. The treatment denotes: therapeutic diphenylcyclopropenone sensitization with weekly scalp DPC. Blood draws preceded each patch test application.

This receptor was taken from a middle-aged woman with alopecia areata. Some clones in this sample may be carry-over from other donors' samples. The chain links TRBV4-3 to TRBJ1-1, with TRBD1 as a possible D gene (5 bases). The specimen was whole blood, collected in connection with sensitization to the hapten diphenylcyclopropenone (DPC). This chain's CDR3 is CASRGGGEAFF. The DNA for the CDR3 is TGCGCCAGCAGGGGGGGAGGTGAAGCTTTCTTT.